This T cell receptor (beta chain) was sequenced in a study of shared clonotypes between healthy human individuals. Study summary: There were three CD4 naive, three CD4 memory, two CD8 naive and one CD8 memory plates per donor.

A CD45RA+ naive subset and a CD45RA-negative memory subset were split from CD4+ cells. The sample holds one count of this clone. Germline V gene sequence: CDR1 SGDLS, CDR2 YYNGEE. Trimming removed 0 bases at V and 6 bases at J, with 19 bases between. The CDR3 has 16 amino acids. This table comes from immunoSEQ multiplex PCR, and its TCRdb copy is limited to in-frame clones, with some not included. Of 900,000 to 1,200,000 clones listed, 75% to 80% are singletons. This clonotype originated in a man aged 18 to 30 in good health. Some clones in this sample may be carry-over from other donors' samples. Sequencing input: memory CD4+ T cells from PBMCs. As to subset: CD45RA-negative fraction. The chain employs TRBV9 and TRBJ2-7; tentatively, D is TRBD2 (5 bases). The CDR3 reads CASSVVPSGPASEQYF. CDR3 bases: TGTGCCAGCAGCGTAGTTCCGAGCGGTCCGGCGAGCGAGCAGTACTTC.